This TCR beta chain is drawn from a study of sequential checkpoint blockade in melanoma. The overall study: Randomization was 1:1 between first-line nivolumab→ipilimumab and ipilimumab→nivolumab.

The assay was immunoSEQ multiplex PCR, and TCRdb's table has in-frame clones only and misses some. The sample has approximately 6,500 clones, 20% to 25% seen once. The CDR3 has 15 residues. Per the germline V gene, CDR1 is SGDLS and CDR2 is YYNGEE. Trimming left V 4 bases short and J 7 bases short, with 18 bases between. This sample's treatment: randomized to nivolumab then ipilimumab (arm A) or the reverse (arm B). This clone was counted ten times or more. The material was tumor tissue (inferred from file names), obtained from a patient given nivolumab and ipilimumab in sequence. This sequence joins TRBV9 and TRBJ2-1; no clear D gene. The TCR was taken from a human donor with melanoma. The CDR3 sequence is CASSIMPKPRNEQFF. The CDR3 DNA is TGTGCCAGCAGCATAATGCCGAAACCTAGGAATGAGCAGTTCTTC.